Presented here are 30 T cell receptor beta chains from one specimen sequenced in a study of blood T cell repertoires in COVID-19. Profiling relied on immunoSEQ multiplex PCR, and the TCRdb table lists in-frame clones only, not all of them. The profile shows 100,000 to 150,000 clones, around 81% of them singletons. Sample: peripheral blood. Receptor source: a man aged 25 to 45 with COVID-19, enrolled during active disease.

This chain links TRBV30 with TRBJ2-5; 13 bases are shared with TRBD2. After removal of 7 bases from V and 2 bases from J, the junction contained 7 bases not matched to a gene. Germline values: CDR1 GTSNPN, CDR2 SVGIG (reference sequence). The CDR3 totals 15 residues. The CDR3 coding sequence is TGTGCCTTTAGACTAGCGGGGGGCGTGCAAGAGACCCAGTACTTC. Its protein is CAFRLAGGVQETQYF.

This chain links TRBV9 with TRBJ2-1, with 9 positions matching TRBD1. The junction had 10 bases not matched to a gene; V was cut back by 0 bases and J by 3 bases. The CDR3 extends over 18 amino acids. The germline CDR1 and CDR2 sequences are SGDLS and YYNGEE. The CDR3 sequence: CASSVALVVGQGYNEQFF. The CDR3 DNA reads as TGTGCCAGCAGCGTAGCCTTGGTCGTGGGACAGGGCTACAATGAGCAGTTCTTC.

This clone was seen a single time. This rearrangement joins TRBV5-6 to TRBJ2-7, with D tentatively TRBD2 (5 bases). The V and J ends lost 4 bases and 2 bases respectively, with 13 bases between them. The germline V gene has CDR1 SGHDT and CDR2 YYEEEE. The CDR3 has 14 residues. The CDR3 reads CASSPGGSTYEQYF. In DNA form, the CDR3 reads TGTGCCAGCAGCCCCGGAGGCAGTACCTACGAGCAGTACTTC.

The rearrangement links TRBV7-2 to TRBJ2-7; 8 bases match TRBD2. The V and J ends lost 5 bases and 4 bases, in that order; junction bases with no gene match: 7. There are 14 residues in the CDR3. Germline CDR1 is SGHTA and CDR2 is FQGNSA. As DNA, the CDR3 is TGTGCCAGCAGCCCTGAGCGGGGGTCATACGAGCAGTACTTC. Its protein product is CASSPERGSYEQYF.

This clone occurred once. This chain joins TRBV5-1 and TRBJ2-4, with no clear D. Germline assignment: CDR1 SGHRS and CDR2 YFSETQ. CDR3 length: 14 amino acids. The V gene lost 2 bases and the J gene lost 5 bases, with 11 bases spanning the gap. The CDR3 DNA sequence: TGCGCCAGCAGCTTAAGTAGGAGAGAAAACATTCAGTACTTC. Its protein is CASSLSRRENIQYF. Full variable domain (rest looked up from reference TRBV5-1 and TRBJ2-4): KAGVTQTPRYLIKTRGQQVTLSCSPISGHRSVSWYQQTPGQGLQFLFEYFSETQRNKGNFPGRFSGRQFSNSRSEMNVSTLELGDSALYLCASSLSRRENIQYFGAGTRLSVL.

In nucleotides, the CDR3 is TGTGCCAGCAGCCCAAAAATGGGACAGGGAATTGTGAACACTGAAGCTTTCTTT. It codes for CASSPKMGQGIVNTEAFF. The chain uses TRBV13 and TRBJ1-1, with 9 bases identical to TRBD1. CDR1 and CDR2 from the germline V gene are PRHDT and FYEKMQ (reference sequence). CDR3 size: 18 residues. The ends lost 5 bases at V and 0 bases at J; junction bases unmatched: 13.

This chain links TRBV28 with TRBJ1-2, with a possible D match to TRBD1 (5 bases). Germline CDR1 MDHEN, CDR2 SYDVKM. CDR3 length: 17 residues. Trimming took 4 bases from V and 0 from J, leaving 18 bases between them. CDR3 region: CASSSESAGLANYGYTF. In DNA, the CDR3 is TGTGCCAGCAGTTCCGAATCGGCGGGGCTTGCTAACTATGGCTACACCTTC.

V usage is TRBV19 and J usage is TRBJ1-5; a weak D match, TRBD1 (5 bases). Germline V CDR1 and CDR2: LNHDA, SQIVND (reference sequence). The CDR3 is 14 amino acids. V was cut by 9 bases and J by 0 bases, with 12 bases left in between. In nucleotides, the CDR3 is TGTGCCAGCACGACAGACAATAGCAATCAGCCCCAGCATTTT. This codes for CASTTDNSNQPQHF.

The rearrangement uses TRBV6-2 or TRBV6-3 and TRBJ2-5, with D perhaps TRBD2 (6 bases). CDR1 MNHEY and CDR2 SVGEGT come from the germline V gene. Trimming took 5 bases from V and 2 from J, leaving 12 bases between them. The CDR3 length is 14 residues. The CDR3 sequence: CASSPLAPQETQYF. CDR3 coding DNA: TGTGCCAGCAGTCCACTAGCTCCACAAGAGACCCAGTACTTC.

The chain recombines TRBV30 with TRBJ2-1; D is possibly TRBD1 (6 bases). CDR1 GTSNPN and CDR2 SVGIG come from the germline V gene (reference sequence). The CDR3 is made up of 17 amino acids. Trimming shortened V by 3 bases and J by 9 bases, and 27 bases separated the two germline ends. For the CDR3, the DNA is TGTGCCTGGAGCGTTTTGTCTCGGACAGATTCTTCGAGTGAGCAGTTCTTC. Protein product: CAWSVLSRTDSSSEQFF.

V is TRBV6-5 and J is TRBJ1-5; 9 positions agree with TRBD1. This CDR3 is 14 amino acids long. Germline V CDR1 and CDR2: MNHEY, SVGAGI. Trimming took 4 bases from V and 7 from J; bases not matched to a gene: 5. The CDR3 bases are TGTGCCAGCAGTTTAACAGGGGGCGGACAGCCCCAGCATTTT. This codes for CASSLTGGGQPQHF.

The chain recombines TRBV3-1 (or the pseudogene TRBV3-2) with TRBJ2-7; 8 bases are shared with TRBD2. The CDR3 is 15 amino acids. The germline V gene encodes CDR1 LGHDT and CDR2 YNNKEL (reference sequence). The V and J ends lost 7 bases and 0 bases, in that order; junction bases with no gene match: 8. The CDR3 DNA sequence: TGTGCCAGCACCCCGGGAGGGGGGAGCTCCTACGAGCAGTACTTC. Amino acid sequence: CASTPGGGSSYEQYF.

The chain employs TRBV6-6 and TRBJ2-2, with D perhaps matching TRBD2 (7 bases). Trimming left V 2 bases short and J 5 bases short, with 15 bases between. The CDR3 is made up of 16 amino acids. Germline V gives CDR1 MNHNY, CDR2 SVGAGI (reference sequence). As DNA, the CDR3 is TGTGCCAGCAGTTACCAACAGGGACTACAGACCGGGGAGCTGTTTTTT. Translation: CASSYQQGLQTGELFF.

The chain recombines TRBV5-6 with TRBJ2-7; 8 bases agree with TRBD2. The CDR3 is 14 amino acids. In germline, CDR1 is SGHDT, CDR2 YYEEEE. The junction had 2 bases not matched to a gene; V was cut back by 0 bases and J by 3 bases. The DNA of the CDR3 is TGTGCCAGCAGCTTGGGACTAGCGATCTACGAGCAGTACTTC. This translates into CASSLGLAIYEQYF.

This chain links TRBV9 with TRBJ1-1, with 8 bases matching TRBD1. This CDR3 region has 14 residues. V was clipped by 1 base and J by 11 bases; unmatched bases: 10. In germline, CDR1 is SGDLS, CDR2 YYNGEE. Here the CDR3 DNA reads TGTGCCAGCAGCGTACGTCCCCAGGGGGCGCATGCTTTCTTT. Protein: CASSVRPQGAHAFF.

The V call is TRBV3-1 (or the pseudogene TRBV3-2), the J call TRBJ2-3; TRBD2 matches at 8 bases. The germline V gene has CDR1 LGHDT and CDR2 YNNKEL (reference sequence). V shed 4 bases and J 3 bases; nucleotides not matched to a gene: 9. The CDR3 totals 16 residues. In DNA form, the CDR3 reads TGTGCCAGCAGCCCCCTCGGGAGGGAGACAACAGATACGCAGTATTTT. It specifies CASSPLGRETTDTQYF.

In the case of this clone: Other DNA sequences in the sample encode the same CDR3. This sequence joins TRBV6-5 and TRBJ1-2, with D hard to call. The germline V gene has CDR1 MNHEY and CDR2 SVGAGI. Trimming cost V 6 bases and J 2 bases, with 7 bases left between them. The CDR3 extends over 12 amino acids. CDR3 nucleotides: TGTGCCAGCAGCAATCTAAACTATGGCTACACCTTC. Residues: CASSNLNYGYTF.

The J gene is TRBJ2-5, the V gene TRBV6-6; TRBD1 might be the D (5 bases). Per germline, CDR1 MNHNY and CDR2 SVGAGI (reference sequence). V was pared by 4 bases and J by 1 base, with 10 bases between. The CDR3 has 14 amino acids. The CDR3 spells CASSFRQSQETQYF. The CDR3 DNA sequence: TGTGCCAGCAGTTTCAGACAGTCCCAAGAGACCCAGTACTTC.

This rearrangement joins TRBV5-1 to TRBJ2-7, with TRBD1 matching 11 bases. Germline-derived CDR1 and CDR2 are SGHRS and YFSETQ. The J segment lost 3 bases and the V segment lost 6 bases, leaving 5 bases of the junction unmatched. This CDR3 region has 14 residues. The CDR3 loop reads CASTPGQGDYEQYF. Here the CDR3 DNA reads TGCGCCAGCACCCCGGGACAGGGGGACTACGAGCAGTACTTC.

This chain joins TRBV9 and TRBJ1-1; no firm D call. The CDR3 is 13 residues long. V was clipped by 0 bases and J by 4 bases, with 7 bases between them. Germline CDR1 and CDR2: SGDLS and YYNGEE. For the CDR3, the DNA is TGTGCCAGCAGCGTAGACCTAGGCACTGAAGCTTTCTTT. As protein: CASSVDLGTEAFF.

The genes are TRBV3-1 (or the pseudogene TRBV3-2) and TRBJ1-1; tentatively, D is TRBD1 (5 bases). Germline V gene lookup returns CDR1 LGHDT and CDR2 YNNKEL (reference sequence). The CDR3 has 15 residues. Trimming cost V 1 base and J 4 bases, with 13 bases left between them. CDR3 region: CASSQAGLGGTEAFF. CDR3 DNA sequence: TGTGCCAGCAGCCAAGCGGGGCTGGGGGGCACTGAAGCTTTCTTT.

This chain joins TRBV7-2 and TRBJ2-2; D remains ambiguous. Trimming took off 2 bases at V and 4 bases at J, with 5 bases between the two ends. This CDR3 is 13 amino acids long. Germline CDR1 is SGHTA and CDR2 is FQGNSA. CDR3 in amino acids: CASSLWSTGELFF. DNA for the CDR3: TGTGCCAGCAGCTTATGGAGCACCGGGGAGCTGTTTTTT.

This sequence joins TRBV7-9 and TRBJ2-3; 14 nucleotides line up with TRBD2. Germline V CDR1 and CDR2: SEHNR, FQNEAQ (reference sequence). The CDR3 consists of 16 residues. The junction had 5 bases not matched to a gene; V was cut back by 5 bases and J by 4 bases. In DNA form, the CDR3 reads TGTGCCAGCAGCCCCCCGGGACTAGCGGGAGCAGATACGCAGTATTTT. Amino acid sequence: CASSPPGLAGADTQYF.

This rearrangement joins TRBV9 to TRBJ2-7; 9 nucleotides match TRBD1. This CDR3 has 15 amino acids. CDR1 SGDLS and CDR2 YYNGEE come from the germline V gene. With 0 bases clipped from V and 2 bases from J, the junction kept 3 bases outside the gene matches. The CDR3 DNA sequence: TGTGCCAGCAGCGTAGGTGGACAGGGGACCTACGAGCAGTACTTC. As protein: CASSVGGQGTYEQYF.

The rearrangement uses TRBV11-2 and TRBJ2-1; D is unclear. This CDR3 has 13 amino acids. V was cut by 1 base and J by 7 bases, with 8 bases left in between. Germline CDR1 SGHAT, CDR2 FQNNGV. This CDR3 reads CASSLVRQNEQFF. The CDR3 coding sequence is TGTGCCAGCAGCTTAGTGAGGCAAAATGAGCAGTTCTTC.

The V call is TRBV10-2, the J call TRBJ2-3; TRBD2 matches at 10 bases. Germline V CDR1 and CDR2: WSHSY, SAAADI. Trimming at V came to 3 bases and at J to 3 bases, leaving 9 bases not matched to a gene. The CDR3 runs 17 residues. The CDR3 protein is CASSDASGSTRTDTQYF. Here the CDR3 DNA reads TGCGCCAGCAGTGACGCTAGCGGGAGTACCCGGACAGATACGCAGTATTTT.

V gene TRBV20-1 combines with J gene TRBJ2-5; D is ambiguous. Per the germline V gene, CDR1 is DFQATT and CDR2 is SNEGSKA (reference sequence). Between the trimmed V and J ends, which lost 4 bases and 5 bases, there was a span of 8 bases. The CDR3 extends over 11 amino acids. The CDR3 DNA follows: TGCAGTGCTACTATTGAGGAGACCCAGTACTTC. It is translated as CSATIEETQYF.

In nucleotides, the CDR3 is TGTGCCTGGAGTACCTACTCACCGACAGGGGCCGGCAATCAGCCCCAGCATTTT. It specifies CAWSTYSPTGAGNQPQHF. The chain recombines TRBV30 with TRBJ1-5, with 8 nucleotides matching TRBD1. The V gene end was trimmed by 2 bases and the J gene end by 2 bases; junction bases not matched to a gene: 14. CDR1 is GTSNPN, CDR2 SVGIG, per germline (reference sequence). This CDR3 is built from 18 residues.

This sequence joins TRBV10-2 and TRBJ2-7; D perhaps matches TRBD1 (5 bases). V was cut by 0 bases and J by 2 bases, with 14 bases left in between. CDR1 is WSHSY, CDR2 SAAADI, per germline. The CDR3 length is 16 residues. Here the CDR3 reads CASSESRAGPPYEQYF. In nucleotides, the CDR3 is TGCGCCAGCAGTGAGTCAAGGGCAGGGCCTCCCTACGAGCAGTACTTC.

The V call is TRBV19, the J call TRBJ2-7; TRBD2 agrees at 10 bases. Germline CDR1 is LNHDA and CDR2 is SQIVND (reference sequence). The CDR3 runs to 14 residues. After removal of 7 bases from V and 6 bases from J, the junction contained 9 bases not matched to a gene. The CDR3 DNA follows: TGTGCCAGTACGGCCCCTAGCGGGAGCGGCGAGCAGTACTTC. Its translation is CASTAPSGSGEQYF.